This TCR beta chain was obtained from a study of T cell responses to AZD1222 COVID-19 vaccine. Study results and limitations: At baseline, seropositivity was found in only five or six AZD1222 recipients. The CD4 TCRs associated with vaccination extended across spike and predominated at 160-218 and 743-854. Spike-specific TCR repertoires showed rising breadth and depth after two AZD1222 doses. Mostly white British, mostly female donors; authors suggested clonal diversity may be underestimated.

Generated by immunoSEQ multiplex PCR, the TCRdb table keeps only in-frame clones and is missing some. The table records around 75,000 clones, more than 70% of them present only once. The germline gives CDR1 SGHRS, CDR2 YFSETQ. The CDR3 sequence is 15 residues long. With 0 bases removed from V and 2 bases from J, the gap between germline ends came to 9 bases. As concerns this clone: Its antigen is not identified.

This chain uses TRBV5-1 with TRBJ1-5; D is possibly TRBD1 (5 bases). This sequence originates from an adult who received the MenACWY meningococcal vaccine as a control. Sequenced material: peripheral blood, taken 28 days after the second dose of the MenACWY control vaccine. CDR3 nucleotide sequence: TGCGCCAGCAGCTTGGATGGGGGGGGCAATCAGCCCCAGCATTTT. Translated: CASSLDGGGNQPQHF.